This TCR beta chain is from a study of shared clonotypes between healthy human individuals. Donors comprised only Caucasian adults living in Nashville, Tennessee. Amplification in unsorted PBMC replicate PCRs started from approximately 300 ng DNA, which equals about 30,000 T cell genomes. The authors sequenced unsorted PBMC DNA on ten immunoSEQ deep assay plates. The protocol was immunoSEQ multiplex PCR, while the TCRdb copy is restricted to in-frame clones and leaves out a portion. The sample shows around 530,000 clones, roughly four fifths of them seen only once. This clonotype was obtained from a woman in her thirties or forties in good health. Some clones in this sample may be carry-over from other donors' samples. The sample consisted of PBMCs.

The CDR3 region is CASSQGRDESYEQYF. The CDR3 DNA sequence: TGTGCCAGCTCCCAGGGGCGGGATGAGTCCTACGAGCAGTACTTC. The V call is TRBV7-9, the J call TRBJ2-7, with D perhaps being TRBD1 or TRBD2 (6 bases each). Germline V gene data show CDR1 as SEHNR and CDR2 as FQNEAQ (reference sequence). The CDR3 is 15 residues long. The ends were cut back, 8 bases at V and 1 base at J, with 18 bases in the middle.